The clone carrying this T cell receptor beta chain showed up just a few times. Its antigen is not identified. Amplified TCR beta CDR3 regions came from RNA transcripts. HTBI primers were used for first-round RT-PCR of the TCR CDR3. One entry per CDR3 protein results from TCRdb running MiXCR on the multiplex PCR reads. Of about 580,000 distinct CDR3 sequences in the sample, roughly 13% are singletons; the top ten hold 5.8%. This record comes from a study of T cells in Graves' hyperthyroidism and ophthalmopathy. The study, taken as a whole, reports: Blood samples included most of the expanded thyroid clonotypes exceeding 0.001.

The V gene's germline CDR1 is SGHNT and CDR2 YENEEA. The CDR3 contains 11 residues. V gave up 5 bases and J gave up 11 bases, with 11 bases separating them. The chain couples TRBV11-3 to TRBJ2-3; possible D gene TRBD2, 6 bases. The TCR comes from a woman in her twenties or thirties with Graves' hyperthyroidism that later progressed to Graves' ophthalmopathy. The source material was blood. The CDR3 reads CASSRGTVQYF. In DNA, the CDR3 is TGTGCCAGCAGCCGTGGGACTGTGCAGTATTTT.